This T cell receptor (beta chain) originates from a study of chemoradiotherapy in HPV16-positive cancers (dated by TCRdb to between 2021 and 2023). About the full investigation: Candidate HPV-specific T-cell clones and common TCR motifs were defined through functional T-cell assays on cells from a couple of HPV16-positive patients. Next, the candidate HPV-specific TCRs and motifs were followed in TCR repertoires from approximately 87 patients with HPV-related cancers. The study asked whether T-cell immunity against the HPV oncoproteins E6 and E7 changes during chemoradiotherapy and whether it affects survival. Findings and caveats that apply to the study as a whole: The functional definition of HPV-specific T cells was derived from only a couple of HPV16-positive patients, and the survival association was reported for HPV16-positive patients. In HPV16-positive patients, expansion of HPV-responsive T cells during chemoradiotherapy was associated with improved recurrence-free survival. Expansion of candidate HPV-specific clones and E7-related TCR motifs was observed in the tumor microenvironment during treatment, whereas no such expansion was observed for non-HPV-specific T cells.

The library was made by the immunoSEQ multiplex PCR assay. Here the immuneACCESS table is served through TCRdb, limited to in-frame sequences with V and J called. Missing clones are a known gap in these copies; in checked studies unresolved V genes cover under half, and the rest lacks a known reason. The sample profile shows 1,700 or so clones; approximately 91% of them were found once. The ten most abundant clones make up 4% to 5.5% of the sample. Repertoires were sampled repeatedly over the course of chemoradiotherapy so that clonal expansion in the tumor microenvironment could be followed. To note about this clone: The antigen this receptor binds is unknown. There are no base qualities to consult, and no much larger clone falls within one base.

The CDR3 sequence holds 14 residues, the cysteine and phenylalanine included. Just the 42-base CDR3 DNA is kept, in frame starting at base 1. According to the germline V gene, CDR1 reads KGHSH and CDR2 reads LQKENI. After removal of 3 bases from V and 2 bases from J, the junction retains 3 bases not matched to a gene. The material was tumor tissue, obtained from a patient who underwent chemoradiotherapy. This sequence was found in a human donor with HPV-associated anogenital cancer. The rearranged chain carries TRBV18 and TRBJ2-7; 8 nucleotides in the junction match TRBD2. The DNA sequence is given as TGTGCCAGCTCACCCGGGGGGGGCCCCTACGAGCAGTACTTC. Its protein reads: CASSPGGGPYEQYF. Joined to the reference TRBV18 and TRBJ2-7 proteins, this CDR3 gives the full variable domain: NAGVMQNPRHLVRRRGQEARLRCSPMKGHSHVYWYRQLPEEGLKFMVYLQKENIIDESGMPKERFSAEFPKEGPSILRIQQVVRGDSAAYFCASSPGGGPYEQYFGPGTRLTVT.